This is a list of T cell receptor beta chains from one sample in a study of T-cell reconstitution after alpha-beta-depleted transplantation in children. TCRdb itself ran the PCR reads through MiXCR, one entry per CDR3 protein. The repertoire consists of 640,000 or so distinct CDR3 sequences, with approximately 16% occurring once and the leading ten covering approximately 1%. Sample: PBMCs from the stem cell graft donor, taken from the stem cell graft. All receptors come from a human donor who donated a stem cell graft to a child with acute myeloid leukemia. Both conserved end residues are part of each CDR3. The D gene is left open where the match is weak. Part of the rows lack a size; the others show once, few, many or a class for expanded clones.

D gene,clone size,J gene,V gene,CDR3 protein,CDR3 DNA
NA,NA,TRBJ2-7,TRBV7-7,CASSSYVLGEQYF,TGTGCCAGCAGCTCCTACGTCCTAGGAGAGCAGTACTTC
NA,NA,TRBJ1-3,TRBV7-2,CASSLSHSVTGLVGGNTIYF,TGTGCCAGCAGCTTATCGCATAGTGTTACAGGGCTTGTAGGTGGAAACACCATATATTTT
TRBD1,few,TRBJ1-2,TRBV12-3/TRBV12-4,CASSSAGGNYGYTF,TGTGCCAGCAGTTCGGCAGGGGGCAACTATGGCTACACCTTC
NA,NA,TRBJ2-1,TRBV7-9,CASSPGTFRSYNEQFF,TGTGCCAGCAGCCCAGGGACTTTCCGCTCCTACAATGAGCAGTTCTTC
TRBD1,many,TRBJ2-7,TRBV12-3/TRBV12-4,CASRSAEGTGNYEQYF,TGTGCCAGCAGAAGCGCAGAGGGGACAGGGAATTACGAGCAGTACTTC
NA,NA,TRBJ1-1,TRBV28,CASSRDPPGTEAFF,TGTGCCAGCAGTCGAGACCCGCCCGGCACTGAAGCTTTCTTT
NA,many,TRBJ1-4,TRBV5-6,CASSLRGDEKLFF,TGTGCCAGCAGCTTGAGGGGGGATGAAAAACTGTTTTTT
TRBD1,few,TRBJ1-5,TRBV6-2/TRBV6-3,CASRTTGAEQPQHF,TGTGCCAGCAGAACGACAGGGGCTGAGCAGCCCCAGCATTTT
NA,NA,TRBJ2-7,TRBV18,CASSPPAGQIAYEQYF,TGTGCCAGCTCACCACCGGCAGGACAGATAGCCTACGAGCAGTACTTC
TRBD1,many,TRBJ1-6,TRBV20-1,CSVLGIGGQGNSPLHF,TGCAGTGTTTTGGGGATAGGTGGACAGGGAAATTCACCCCTCCACTTT
NA,many,TRBJ2-3,TRBV29-1,CSVEDSSTDTQYF,TGCAGCGTTGAGGACAGCAGCACAGATACGCAGTATTTT
NA,few,TRBJ1-1,TRBV6-5,CASSYGQGTEAFF,TGTGCCAGCAGTTACGGGCAGGGCACTGAAGCTTTCTTT
TRBD2,few,TRBJ2-5,TRBV12-3/TRBV12-4,CASTLAGGAETQYF,TGTGCCAGCACCCTAGCGGGGGGCGCAGAGACCCAGTACTTC
TRBD1,many,TRBJ1-1,TRBV12-3/TRBV12-4,CASSAWTGITEAFF,TGTGCCAGCAGCGCATGGACAGGGATCACTGAAGCTTTCTTT
NA,few,TRBJ1-2,TRBV20-1,CSEEGDYGYTF,TGCAGTGAAGAGGGGGACTATGGCTACACCTTC